Included here is one TCR beta chain sequence, with context. The CDR3 loop spans 16 amino acids. Germline CDR1 MNHEY, CDR2 SVGAGI. V dropped 0 bases and J dropped 2 bases, with 13 bases sitting between them. How the authors handled the data: Reference gene primer amplification in the assay estimated nucleated cell counts. Data came from immunoSEQ multiplex PCR; TCRdb stores just in-frame clones and leaves some out. From that table come the V and J calls and clone size; the DNA was used to work out D and trimming. The profile shows roughly 150,000 clones, roughly nine tenths of them singletons. These data originate in a study of blood T cell repertoires in COVID-19. On the study more broadly: Researchers got acute and convalescent COVID-19 samples from the United States, Italy and Spain. PBMCs, B-cell-depleted T cells, or T cells were the source of the cDNA or gDNA that made up the material.

The clonotype originates from a human donor in a cohort sampled during active COVID-19. What was sequenced was peripheral blood. The chain joins TRBV6-5 to TRBJ1-2; weak D call: TRBD1 (5 bases). CDR3: CASSYSDQGGNYGYTF. CDR3 sequence (DNA): TGTGCCAGCAGTTACTCGGATCAGGGAGGAAACTATGGCTACACCTTC.